This entry describes one T cell receptor (beta chain). Antigen unknown. Other DNA sequences from this sample encode an identical CDR3 as well. This specimen belongs to a study of cytomegalovirus exposure and HLA in healthy donors. Findings and caveats of the study: TCR beta V- and J-gene trimming was later associated with a missense DCLRE1C variant.

Germline V gene lookup returns CDR1 KGHSH and CDR2 LQKENI. Losses at the gene ends were 2 bases for V and 8 bases for J; bases not matched to a gene: 11. The CDR3 has 15 residues. Vbeta (60) and Jbeta (13) primers were used in the PCR. In the original processing: Roughly 76 million unique TCR beta chains, roughly 11 million of them shared, were counted by a later analysis. Sequenced by immunoSEQ multiplex PCR; TCRdb stores in-frame clones only, minus some. V, J and clone size are taken as reported in that table, and D and trimming were inferred from the DNA itself. The data show 170,000 or so clones, with around 80% seen just once and 1% held by the top ten.

The sample was PBMCs. The clonotype comes from a woman aged 45-65 years in good health and CMV-seropositive. V gene TRBV18 combines with J gene TRBJ1-2; 7 bases match TRBD1. The CDR3: CASSPSQETGSGYTF. The CDR3 coding sequence is TGTGCCAGCTCACCATCCCAGGAGACAGGGAGCGGCTACACCTTC.